Below, 28 T cell receptor beta chains from the same sample are listed, as sequenced in a study of blood T cell repertoires in COVID-19. Repertoires were generated with immunoSEQ multiplex PCR, while TCRdb's copy carries only in-frame clones and drops some. The sample carries under 500,000 clones, roughly 89% recorded once. Sequencing was carried out using peripheral blood. Receptors originate from a woman in her twenties or thirties with acute or convalescent COVID-19.

V and J are TRBV29-1 and TRBJ2-7; 12 positions agree with TRBD1. The CDR3 extends over 13 amino acids. The germline V gene encodes CDR1 SQVTM and CDR2 ANQGSEA. With V trimmed by 6 bases and J by 7 bases, 7 bases remained unmatched. In DNA form, the CDR3 reads TGCAGCGTAACGGGACAGGGGGCGGGTGAGCAGTACTTC. It specifies CSVTGQGAGEQYF.

The chain uses TRBV11-2 and TRBJ1-6, with 12 bases that match TRBD1. J gave up 7 bases and V 5 bases, and 6 bases lay outside the gene matches. This CDR3 is built from 16 residues. Looked up from germline, CDR1 is SGHAT and CDR2 is FQNNGV. The CDR3 is CASSIGTGGWNSPLHF. CDR3 DNA sequence: TGTGCCAGCAGCATTGGGACAGGGGGCTGGAATTCACCCCTCCACTTT.

The sample holds one count of this clone. The V call is TRBV6-5, the J call TRBJ1-3; possibly TRBD1 for D (5 bases). The CDR3 extends over 13 amino acids. The V and J ends lost 2 bases and 5 bases respectively, with 7 bases between them. Germline CDR1 reads MNHEY; CDR2 reads SVGAGI. The CDR3 spells CASSYDSRNTIYF. Written as DNA, the CDR3 is TGTGCCAGCAGTTACGACAGCCGAAACACCATATATTTT.

The CDR3 DNA follows: TGTGCCACCAGTGCCAGGCAAATTCCAGATACGCAGTATTTT. This codes for CATSARQIPDTQYF. The rearrangement uses TRBV24-1 and TRBJ2-3; no clear D. Between the trimmed V and J ends, which lost 5 bases and 4 bases, there was a span of 12 bases. Germline CDR1 is KGHDR and CDR2 is SFDVKD. The CDR3 contains 14 residues.

This clone was found once. The gene calls are TRBV28 and TRBJ1-4; 10 positions match TRBD1. The CDR3 is 15 amino acids. Germline lookup yields CDR1 MDHEN and CDR2 SYDVKM. J was trimmed by 3 bases and V by 6 bases; bases with no gene match: 4. For the CDR3, the DNA is TGTGCCAGCAGCCCGGGGACAGGGGCTAATGAAAAACTGTTTTTT. Translated: CASSPGTGANEKLFF.

This chain connects TRBV7-3 to TRBJ2-3, with TRBD1 identical over 8 bases. This CDR3 contains 13 residues. The V segment lost 6 bases and the J segment 6 bases; nucleotides outside the gene matches: 5. CDR1 SGHTA and CDR2 FQGTGA come from the germline V gene. The CDR3 protein is CASSQTGDDTQYF. DNA of the CDR3: TGTGCCAGCAGTCAGACAGGGGACGATACGCAGTATTTT.

The genes are TRBV4-1 and TRBJ2-3, with TRBD2 identical over 7 bases. The CDR3 is made up of 16 amino acids. CDR1 and CDR2 from the germline V gene are MGHRA and YSYEKL. Trimming took 3 bases from V and 0 from J; bases not matched to a gene: 6. CDR3 in amino acids: CASSHQAGKSTDTQYF. The CDR3 nucleotides read TGCGCCAGCAGCCATCAAGCGGGGAAAAGCACAGATACGCAGTATTTT.

J is TRBJ1-3 and V is TRBV30; D remains ambiguous. The CDR3 loop spans 12 amino acids. V lost 3 bases and J lost 0, with 3 bases in between. Germline V gene lookup returns CDR1 GTSNPN and CDR2 SVGIG (reference sequence). The CDR3 DNA reads as TGTGCCTGGAGGAGCTCTGGAAACACCATATATTTT. Protein product: CAWRSSGNTIYF.

V and J are TRBV6-4 and TRBJ1-2; a possible D gene is TRBD1 (6 bases). Germline V CDR1 and CDR2: MRHNA, SNTAGT. Trimming shortened V by 4 bases and J by 0 bases, and 9 bases separated the two germline ends. The CDR3 extends over 14 amino acids. The CDR3 region is CASSASGANYGYTF. CDR3 DNA: TGTGCCAGCAGTGCATCAGGGGCTAACTATGGCTACACCTTC.

The chain couples TRBV29-1 to TRBJ2-7; perhaps TRBD1 as D (5 bases). This CDR3 spans 11 amino acids. CDR1 is SQVTM and CDR2 is ANQGSEA in the germline V gene. V was cut by 7 bases and J by 0 bases, with 7 bases left in between. The CDR3 bases are TGCAGCGGGACATACTCCTACGAGCAGTACTTC. It yields the protein CSGTYSYEQYF.

V is TRBV2 and J is TRBJ1-5; TRBD1 might be the D (5 bases). Germline V gene sequence: CDR1 SNHLY, CDR2 FYNNEI. The CDR3 consists of 18 residues. Trimming removed 3 bases at V and 3 bases at J, with 21 bases between. As DNA, the CDR3 is TGTGCCAGCAGTGATATATCTCGGTGGGCAGGGAACAATCAGCCCCAGCATTTT. Its translation: CASSDISRWAGNNQPQHF.

The chain recombines TRBV24-1 with TRBJ2-7, with a possible D match to TRBD2 (5 bases). This CDR3 has 13 residues. Germline V CDR1 and CDR2: KGHDR, SFDVKD. Between the trimmed V and J ends, which lost 4 bases and 0 bases, there was a span of 6 bases. CDR3 DNA sequence: TGTGCCACCAGTGAGGGGAGCTCCTACGAGCAGTACTTC. This codes for CATSEGSSYEQYF.

This rearrangement joins TRBV4-2 to TRBJ1-2; no definite D call. This CDR3 has 15 amino acids. CDR1 and CDR2 from the germline V gene are LGHNA and YNFKEQ. The V end was cut by 0 bases, the J end by 7 bases, with 15 bases between. The CDR3 reads CASSQDAWAVGGYTF. In DNA, the CDR3 is TGTGCCAGCAGCCAAGATGCCTGGGCCGTAGGTGGCTACACCTTC.

Here the CDR3 reads CASSQDRWDRGSHEQYF. In DNA, the CDR3 is TGCGCCAGCAGCCAAGATCGATGGGACAGGGGTTCCCACGAGCAGTACTTC. The chain uses TRBV4-1 and TRBJ2-7, with TRBD1 matching over 10 bases. The CDR3 is 17 residues long. Germline CDR1 reads MGHRA; CDR2 reads YSYEKL. V was pared by 0 bases and J by 5 bases, with 10 bases of the junction left unmatched.

The chain carries TRBV6-5 and TRBJ2-3, with D possibly being TRBD2 (5 bases). The V gene lost 6 bases and the J gene lost 7 bases, with 14 bases spanning the gap. Germline values: CDR1 MNHEY, CDR2 SVGAGI. The CDR3 spans 13 residues. CDR3 sequence: CASRVGPGNTQYF. The DNA for the CDR3 is TGTGCCAGCAGGGTAGGGCCCGGGAATACGCAGTATTTT.

The gene calls are TRBV5-6 and TRBJ2-7; D might be TRBD1 (6 bases). The CDR3 has 14 residues. Germline CDR1 is SGHDT and CDR2 is YYEEEE. V dropped 3 bases and J dropped 0 bases, with 10 bases sitting between them. The CDR3 loop reads CASSSGQSSYEQYF. DNA for the CDR3: TGTGCCAGCAGCTCTGGACAGAGCTCCTACGAGCAGTACTTC.

The chain carries TRBV13 and TRBJ2-3; possibly TRBD1 for D (6 bases). From germline, CDR1 is PRHDT and CDR2 FYEKMQ (reference sequence). V lost 3 bases, J lost 4 bases, and 14 bases lay in between. CDR3 size: 15 residues. The CDR3 here is CASSLVQGRADTQYF. The CDR3 DNA reads TGTGCCAGCAGCTTGGTACAGGGTCGGGCAGATACGCAGTATTTT.

This sequence joins TRBV6-1 and TRBJ2-5, with 11 nucleotides matching TRBD1. V lost 1 base and J lost 3; bases outside the gene matches: 13. Germline values: CDR1 MNHNS, CDR2 SASEGT. The CDR3 consists of 19 residues. CDR3 residues: CASSEDHWTGGGTKETQYF. CDR3 sequence (DNA): TGTGCCAGCAGTGAAGATCATTGGACAGGGGGCGGAACTAAAGAGACCCAGTACTTC.

The chain recombines TRBV19 with TRBJ1-1; 12 bases are shared with TRBD1. The junction had 10 bases not matched to a gene; V was cut back by 7 bases and J by 10 bases. This CDR3 has 14 amino acids. Per germline, CDR1 LNHDA and CDR2 SQIVND (reference sequence). The DNA for the CDR3 is TGTGCCAGTATCCCGACCTGGGACAGGGGGCGAGCTTTCTTT. Translating it yields CASIPTWDRGRAFF.

This clone has more than one count but fewer than ten. CDR3: CASSYSGRGQPQHF. CDR3 bases: TGTGCCAGCAGTTATTCGGGCAGGGGACAGCCCCAGCATTTT. The rearrangement links TRBV6-6 to TRBJ1-5, with a possible D match to TRBD1 (6 bases). The CDR3 sequence is 14 residues long. The germline gives CDR1 MNHNY, CDR2 SVGAGI (reference sequence). Trimming removed 3 bases at V and 7 bases at J, with 13 bases between.

The chain has TRBV9 and TRBJ1-6; TRBD1 is a possible D gene (5 bases). The V end lost 0 bases, the J end lost 8 bases, and 9 bases lay between the germline ends. The germline gives CDR1 SGDLS, CDR2 YYNGEE. This CDR3 has 14 residues. CDR3 sequence (DNA): TGTGCCAGCAGCGTAGAGGAGGGGCATTCACCCCTCCACTTT. Residues: CASSVEEGHSPLHF.

A single count supports this clone. The J gene is TRBJ1-1, the V gene TRBV25-1; 8 bases are a match to TRBD1. Germline V gives CDR1 MGHDK, CDR2 SYGVNS. The CDR3 totals 15 residues. The J segment lost 5 bases and the V segment lost 1 base, leaving 6 bases of the junction unmatched. CDR3 region: CASSEWGTGGTEAFF. The CDR3 coding sequence is TGTGCCAGCAGTGAATGGGGGACAGGAGGAACTGAAGCTTTCTTT.

The gene calls are TRBV27 and TRBJ1-6; 7 nucleotides line up with TRBD1. This CDR3 comprises 14 residues. The germline CDR1 and CDR2 sequences are MNHEY and SMNVEV (reference sequence). V dropped 2 bases and J dropped 10; count of bases not matched to a gene: 5. CDR3 loop: CASSLRQGQSPLHF. The CDR3 DNA is TGTGCCAGCAGTTTAAGACAGGGTCAATCACCCCTCCACTTT.

The chain links TRBV5-6 to TRBJ1-6, with D tentatively TRBD1 (5 bases). The CDR3 runs 15 residues. Trimming left V 6 bases short and J 9 bases short, with 19 bases between. Germline V gene sequence: CDR1 SGHDT, CDR2 YYEEEE. For the CDR3, the DNA is TGTGCCAGCACCACGGAGCAGGGAAACTTTTCACCCCTCCACTTT. It translates to CASTTEQGNFSPLHF.

This clone was observed a few times. The same CDR3 also results from other DNA sequences found in this sample. This sequence joins TRBV27 and TRBJ2-1; 10 nucleotides line up with TRBD1. The CDR3 spans 16 residues. Per the germline V gene, CDR1 is MNHEY and CDR2 is SMNVEV (reference sequence). The V gene end was trimmed by 5 bases and the J gene end by 2 bases; junction bases not matched to a gene: 6. The CDR3 sequence: CASSPSGTGAYNEQFF. In nucleotides, the CDR3 is TGTGCCAGCAGTCCATCCGGGACAGGGGCCTACAATGAGCAGTTCTTC.

The rearrangement joins TRBV18 to TRBJ2-1; D might be TRBD2 (5 bases). Germline values: CDR1 KGHSH, CDR2 LQKENI. V lost 3 bases, J lost 4 bases, and 19 bases lay in between. This CDR3 region has 17 residues. The CDR3 loop is CASSPGAVRGLYNEQFF. CDR3 coding DNA: TGTGCCAGCTCACCGGGTGCCGTTCGGGGTTTGTACAATGAGCAGTTCTTC.

The CDR3 region is CASSQRGAEAFF. For the CDR3, the DNA is TGTGCCAGCAGCCAACGTGGAGCTGAAGCTTTCTTT. This rearrangement joins TRBV3-1 (or the pseudogene TRBV3-2) to TRBJ1-1; no clear D. The ends were cut back, 2 bases at V and 6 bases at J, with 7 bases in the middle. CDR1 is LGHDT, CDR2 YNNKEL, per germline (reference sequence). The CDR3 sequence is 12 residues long.

The V call is TRBV12-3 or TRBV12-4, the J call TRBJ2-7; D not certain. Trimming removed 3 bases from V and 2 bases from J, with 8 bases in between. The CDR3 has 13 residues. The chain's CDR3 is CASSFEPTYEQYF. CDR3 nucleotide sequence: TGTGCCAGCAGTTTTGAGCCCACCTACGAGCAGTACTTC.